The 5 T cell receptor beta chains below were found in one sample sequenced in a study of technical replicates of blood from several donors. TCRdb's copy holds only in-frame clones and misses some; the assay was immunoSEQ multiplex PCR. The sample holds 70,000 or so clones, 91% seen once. The sequencing sample was made of T cells isolated from PBMCs. The source of these receptors is a human donor in good health. Some clones in this sample may be carry-over from other donors' samples.

The chain joins TRBV2 to TRBJ2-7; 8 bases are a match to TRBD2. The junction had 7 bases not matched to a gene; V was cut back by 7 bases and J by 2 bases. The CDR3 runs to 14 residues. The V gene's germline CDR1 is SNHLY and CDR2 FYNNEI. CDR3 DNA: TGTGCCAGCATGGGGCTAGCGGGTCCCTACGAGCAGTACTTC. Translation: CASMGLAGPYEQYF.

CDR3 sequence (DNA): TGTGCCAGCAGTTTAGAAGTAGGGGGTGGCTATGGCTACACCTTC. This translates into CASSLEVGGGYGYTF. This sequence joins TRBV28 and TRBJ1-2; TRBD1 might be the D (6 bases). V lost 2 bases and J lost 4, with 14 bases in between. The CDR3 spans 15 residues. The germline CDR1 and CDR2 sequences are MDHEN and SYDVKM.

V is TRBV10-1 and J is TRBJ2-5, with D uncertain. Germline CDR1 WNHNN, CDR2 SYGVQD (reference sequence). V lost 0 bases to trimming and J lost 5 bases, with 7 bases between them. The CDR3 totals 13 residues. The CDR3: CASSESLGETQYF. CDR3 DNA: TGCGCCAGCAGTGAGTCCCTCGGGGAGACCCAGTACTTC.

This clone was observed a single time. The chain joins TRBV10-1 to TRBJ2-3; D is unresolved. V was trimmed by 6 bases and J by 10 bases, leaving 14 bases between them. The germline V gene has CDR1 WNHNN and CDR2 SYGVQD (reference sequence). This CDR3 has 12 residues. DNA for the CDR3: TGCGCCAGCAGCGAGATCGGTGGTGCGCAGTATTTT. As protein: CASSEIGGAQYF.

The V and J genes are TRBV7-9 and TRBJ1-1; D possibly corresponds to TRBD1 (5 bases). This CDR3 spans 18 amino acids. Trimming removed 1 base from V and 0 bases from J, with 18 bases in between. Germline assignment: CDR1 SEHNR and CDR2 FQNEAQ (reference sequence). The DNA for the CDR3 is TGTGCCAGCAGCTTAGGGATGAGGGGCCGGGGGTTGAACACTGAAGCTTTCTTT. It yields the protein CASSLGMRGRGLNTEAFF. The complete variable domain, with remaining parts taken from reference TRBV7-9 and TRBJ1-1, reads DTGVSQNPRHKITKRGQNVTFRCDPISEHNRLYWYRQTLGQGPEFLTYFQNEAQLEKSRLLSDRFSAERPKGSFSTLEIQRTEQGDSAMYLCASSLGMRGRGLNTEAFFGQGTRLTVV.